These T cell receptor beta chains were read from a single sample in a study of PD-1 blockade in mismatch repair-deficient tumors. The method was immunoSEQ multiplex PCR; TCRdb's version includes in-frame clones alone and lacks a portion of them. The table lists under 95,000 clones, around 85% of them singletons. Specimen: peripheral blood, collected 12 weeks after starting pembrolizumab. Receptor source: an adult with mismatch repair-deficient cancer. Each CDR3 is given with its conserved first and last residue. Each record gives: CDR3 length, D gene, V gene, J gene, clone size, CDR3 DNA, CDR3 protein. A D gene is named only where the DNA matches it firmly. The listing skips clone size in some rows; elsewhere it reads once, few, many or a size class.

len: 17
d_gene: TRBD2
v_gene: TRBV19
j_gene: TRBJ2-7
abundance: NA
CDR3nt: TGTGCCAGTAGCATCACCGGGACTAGCGGGAGTATCGACGAGCAGTACTTC
CDR3aa: CASSITGTSGSIDEQYF

len: 13
d_gene: NA
v_gene: TRBV29-1
j_gene: TRBJ1-1
abundance: NA
CDR3nt: TGCAGCGCCTCGCCAGGTCGGAACACTGAAGCTTTCTTT
CDR3aa: CSASPGRNTEAFF

len: 16
d_gene: NA
v_gene: TRBV7-8
j_gene: TRBJ2-7
abundance: NA
CDR3nt: TGTGCCAGCAGCTTAGTGGGACATTTCGCCTCCTACGAGCAGTACTTC
CDR3aa: CASSLVGHFASYEQYF

len: 12
d_gene: NA
v_gene: TRBV7-8
j_gene: TRBJ2-3
abundance: NA
CDR3nt: TGTGCCAGCACACCCAGCGCAGATACGCAGTATTTT
CDR3aa: CASTPSADTQYF

len: 13
d_gene: NA
v_gene: TRBV13
j_gene: TRBJ2-7
abundance: once
CDR3nt: TGTGCCAGCAGCGCGGACGATTACAACGAGCAGTACTTC
CDR3aa: CASSADDYNEQYF

len: 15
d_gene: NA
v_gene: TRBV27
j_gene: TRBJ1-1
abundance: NA
CDR3nt: TGTGCCAGCAGTTCTCTCGGCCCCAAGGGGACTGAAGCTTTCTTT
CDR3aa: CASSSLGPKGTEAFF

len: 15
d_gene: TRBD2
v_gene: TRBV18
j_gene: TRBJ2-7
abundance: NA
CDR3nt: TGTGCCAGCTCATCTCGTGGGGGTTCGGGAGGCGAGCAGTACTTC
CDR3aa: CASSSRGGSGGEQYF

len: 15
d_gene: NA
v_gene: TRBV9
j_gene: TRBJ1-5
abundance: few
CDR3nt: TGTGCCAGCAGCACCCAGTCGGAGGGTAATCAGCCCCAGCATTTT
CDR3aa: CASSTQSEGNQPQHF

len: 15
d_gene: TRBD1
v_gene: TRBV6-5
j_gene: TRBJ2-1
abundance: NA
CDR3nt: TGTGCCAGCAGTTACGGCCTAGGGGGCTTGAATGAGCAGTTCTTC
CDR3aa: CASSYGLGGLNEQFF

len: 14
d_gene: NA
v_gene: TRBV9
j_gene: TRBJ1-5
abundance: NA
CDR3nt: TGTGCCAGCAGCGCTGGGGGGTGGAATCAGCCCCAGCATTTT
CDR3aa: CASSAGGWNQPQHF

len: 11
d_gene: NA
v_gene: TRBV7-2
j_gene: TRBJ2-5
abundance: NA
CDR3nt: TGTGCCAGCAGCCATGGGGAGACCCAGTACTTC
CDR3aa: CASSHGETQYF

len: 15
d_gene: NA
v_gene: TRBV5-6
j_gene: TRBJ1-4
abundance: NA
CDR3nt: TGTGCCAGCAGCTCCAACTCCGGTGTCGGGGGAAAACTGTTTTTT
CDR3aa: CASSSNSGVGGKLFF

len: 13
d_gene: TRBD2
v_gene: TRBV18
j_gene: TRBJ2-7
abundance: NA
CDR3nt: TGTGCCAGCTCACCGGGACTAGCCTACGAGCAGTACTTC
CDR3aa: CASSPGLAYEQYF

len: 15
d_gene: TRBD1
v_gene: TRBV30
j_gene: TRBJ2-2
abundance: NA
CDR3nt: TGTGCCTGGAGCAGGGACAGGGGGGACACCGGGGAGCTGTTTTTT
CDR3aa: CAWSRDRGDTGELFF

len: 13
d_gene: TRBD2
v_gene: TRBV2
j_gene: TRBJ2-1
abundance: NA
CDR3nt: TGTGCCAGCAGTGAGCCTAGCGGGGATGAGCAGTTCTTC
CDR3aa: CASSEPSGDEQFF

len: 14
d_gene: NA
v_gene: TRBV19
j_gene: TRBJ2-1
abundance: NA
CDR3nt: TGTGCCAGTAGGCCCGCGAACACATACAATGAGCAGTTCTTC
CDR3aa: CASRPANTYNEQFF

len: 16
d_gene: NA
v_gene: TRBV14
j_gene: TRBJ1-2
abundance: NA
CDR3nt: TGTGCCAGCAGCCAAGCCCGACCGAGGATATTCTATGGCTACACCTTC
CDR3aa: CASSQARPRIFYGYTF

len: 15
d_gene: NA
v_gene: TRBV6-5
j_gene: TRBJ2-1
abundance: NA
CDR3nt: TGTGCCAGCAGTTACTCAGGGGGGAAGTACAATGAGCAGTTCTTC
CDR3aa: CASSYSGGKYNEQFF

len: 19
d_gene: TRBD1
v_gene: TRBV10-3
j_gene: TRBJ2-7
abundance: NA
CDR3nt: TGTGCCATCAGTGAGCCCTTCTCCTATGGACAGGTGCCGCCCTACGAGCAGTACTTC
CDR3aa: CAISEPFSYGQVPPYEQYF

len: 14
d_gene: NA
v_gene: TRBV18
j_gene: TRBJ2-2
abundance: NA
CDR3nt: TGTGCCAGCTCACTTGGACAGAGCACCGGGGAGCTGTTTTTT
CDR3aa: CASSLGQSTGELFF

len: 14
d_gene: TRBD1
v_gene: TRBV5-1
j_gene: TRBJ1-1
abundance: NA
CDR3nt: TGCGCCAGCAGCCCAGGGACAGGGGACACTGAAGCTTTCTTT
CDR3aa: CASSPGTGDTEAFF

len: 12
d_gene: NA
v_gene: TRBV15
j_gene: TRBJ2-7
abundance: NA
CDR3nt: TGTGCCACCAGCAGGGGACTCGGCGAGCAGTACTTC
CDR3aa: CATSRGLGEQYF

len: 14
d_gene: NA
v_gene: TRBV19
j_gene: TRBJ1-2
abundance: NA
CDR3nt: TGTGCCAGTACCCGGGGTACCCAGACAGCCCTATTCACCTTC
CDR3aa: CASTRGTQTALFTF

len: 16
d_gene: NA
v_gene: TRBV6-1
j_gene: TRBJ1-2
abundance: NA
CDR3nt: TGTGCCAGCAGTGAAGCAGTCGGAGGCGGAAACTATGGCTACACCTTC
CDR3aa: CASSEAVGGGNYGYTF

len: 16
d_gene: NA
v_gene: TRBV19
j_gene: TRBJ1-1
abundance: NA
CDR3nt: TGTGCCAGTAGTCCTCCCGGAATGTACAGTAACACTGAAGCTTTCTTT
CDR3aa: CASSPPGMYSNTEAFF

len: 15
d_gene: NA
v_gene: TRBV10-1
j_gene: TRBJ1-1
abundance: NA
CDR3nt: TGCGCCAGCAGTGAGTCACGGGGGAAGGTAACTGAAGCTTTCTTT
CDR3aa: CASSESRGKVTEAFF

len: 16
d_gene: TRBD2
v_gene: TRBV4-3
j_gene: TRBJ2-3
abundance: NA
CDR3nt: TGCGCCAGCAGCCAAGTGCCTAGCGGGGGCACAGATACGCAGTATTTT
CDR3aa: CASSQVPSGGTDTQYF

len: 14
d_gene: NA
v_gene: TRBV6-1
j_gene: TRBJ2-6
abundance: NA
CDR3nt: TGTGCCAGCCGGAGGGAGGCTGGGGCCAACGTCCTGACTTTC
CDR3aa: CASRREAGANVLTF

len: 15
d_gene: NA
v_gene: TRBV5-6
j_gene: TRBJ2-4
abundance: NA
CDR3nt: TGTGCCAGCAGCCGACAGTCTGTAGCCAAAAACATTCAGTACTTC
CDR3aa: CASSRQSVAKNIQYF

len: 17
d_gene: TRBD2
v_gene: TRBV7-8
j_gene: TRBJ2-3
abundance: NA
CDR3nt: TGTGCCAGCAGCCGCCGTCCCCCTAGCGGGGTTTCAGATACGCAGTATTTT
CDR3aa: CASSRRPPSGVSDTQYF

len: 16
d_gene: TRBD2
v_gene: TRBV5-6
j_gene: TRBJ2-3
abundance: NA
CDR3nt: TGTGCCAGCAGCTTGCCCGTGACTAGCGCCACAGATACGCAGTATTTT
CDR3aa: CASSLPVTSATDTQYF

len: 14
d_gene: TRBD1
v_gene: TRBV27
j_gene: TRBJ1-2
abundance: NA
CDR3nt: TGTGCCAGCAGTTTGGGTACAGGGGGCAGAGGCTACACCTTC
CDR3aa: CASSLGTGGRGYTF

len: 15
d_gene: TRBD2
v_gene: TRBV9
j_gene: TRBJ2-3
abundance: NA
CDR3nt: TGTGCCAGCAGCGTAGCTGGAGCGGGGGAAGATACGCAGTATTTT
CDR3aa: CASSVAGAGEDTQYF

len: 14
d_gene: NA
v_gene: TRBV27
j_gene: TRBJ1-1
abundance: NA
CDR3nt: TGTGCCAGCAGTACATTGGACAGGAACACTGAAGCTTTCTTT
CDR3aa: CASSTLDRNTEAFF

len: 15
d_gene: NA
v_gene: TRBV6-5
j_gene: TRBJ2-7
abundance: NA
CDR3nt: TGTGCCAGCAGTTACTCGATGGAGTTTAAGGACGAGCAGTACTTC
CDR3aa: CASSYSMEFKDEQYF